A selection of T cell receptor beta chains follows, all from one sample in a study of T cell responses to AZD1222 COVID-19 vaccine. TCRdb's table, derived via immunoSEQ multiplex PCR, lists solely in-frame clones and lacks some. The sample records some 99,000 clones, approximately 87% being singletons. The source material was peripheral blood, sampled 28 days after the second AZD1222 dose. Source of these receptors: an adult who received the AZD1222 COVID-19 vaccine. Each CDR3 is given with its conserved first and last residue. Fields, in order: CDR3 length, clone size, D gene, J gene, V gene, CDR3 DNA, CDR3 protein. D genes are given only for firm matches. Expanded clones are given a class, and other clones once, few, many or no size at all.

11,-,-,TRBJ1-1,TRBV9,TGTGCCAGCAGCGTAGCAACTGAAGCTTTCTTT,CASSVATEAFF
14,-,-,TRBJ1-5,TRBV18,TGTGCCAGCTCACCAACAGGAGGCAATCAGCCCCAGCATTTT,CASSPTGGNQPQHF
15,-,-,TRBJ2-7,TRBV9,TGTGCCAGCAGCCCCTTCCGGAAAAGCTCCTACGAGCAGTACTTC,CASSPFRKSSYEQYF
16,-,-,TRBJ2-1,TRBV2,TGTGCCAGCAGTGAATTGGTCCCGGGGCCTTACAATGAGCAGTTCTTC,CASSELVPGPYNEQFF
15,-,-,TRBJ1-6,TRBV7-2,TGTGCCAGCAGCTTGTTCAGGTCCTATAATTCACCCCTCCACTTT,CASSLFRSYNSPLHF
12,few,-,TRBJ2-2,TRBV10-2,TGCGCCAGCAGTCAAGGGTTTGGGGAGCTGTTTTTT,CASSQGFGELFF
14,-,-,TRBJ1-2,TRBV5-8,TGTGCCAGCAGCCTCCTAGACAGGAACTATGGCTACACCTTC,CASSLLDRNYGYTF
17,-,TRBD1,TRBJ1-4,TRBV28,TGTGCCAGCAGTTCAACTTCGACAGGGGGTCCTAATGAAAAACTGTTTTTT,CASSSTSTGGPNEKLFF
17,-,-,TRBJ1-3,TRBV7-6,TGTGCCAGCAGCTTAGCTGGGAAGGGTTCCTCTGGAAACACCATATATTTT,CASSLAGKGSSGNTIYF
14,-,-,TRBJ2-5,TRBV9,TGTGCCAGCAGCGTAGCGGACCAGAGTTGGACCCAGTACTTC,CASSVADQSWTQYF
16,-,-,TRBJ1-1,TRBV3-1/TRBV3-2,TGTGCCAGCAGCCAAGAGGGGAGGATTGCGAACACTGAAGCTTTCTTT,CASSQEGRIANTEAFF
14,-,-,TRBJ2-1,TRBV24-1,TGTGCCACCAGTGTTTCGGGGAACACGAATGAGCAGTTCTTC,CATSVSGNTNEQFF
12,-,-,TRBJ2-4,TRBV6-2/TRBV6-3,TGTGCCAGCAGTCAAAGTGAGACAGACCAGTACTTC,CASSQSETDQYF
18,once,TRBD2,TRBJ2-5,TRBV19,TGTGCCAGTAGTCCCCGGTTGCCGGGACTAGCGGGAGTGGAGACCCAGTACTTC,CASSPRLPGLAGVETQYF
15,-,-,TRBJ1-6,TRBV5-4,TGTGCCAGCAGCTTACCGGGACACTATAATTCACCCCTCCACTTT,CASSLPGHYNSPLHF
15,-,-,TRBJ2-6,TRBV11-3,TGTGCCAGCAGCTCGGGGGACTCTGGGGCCAACGTCCTGACTTTC,CASSSGDSGANVLTF